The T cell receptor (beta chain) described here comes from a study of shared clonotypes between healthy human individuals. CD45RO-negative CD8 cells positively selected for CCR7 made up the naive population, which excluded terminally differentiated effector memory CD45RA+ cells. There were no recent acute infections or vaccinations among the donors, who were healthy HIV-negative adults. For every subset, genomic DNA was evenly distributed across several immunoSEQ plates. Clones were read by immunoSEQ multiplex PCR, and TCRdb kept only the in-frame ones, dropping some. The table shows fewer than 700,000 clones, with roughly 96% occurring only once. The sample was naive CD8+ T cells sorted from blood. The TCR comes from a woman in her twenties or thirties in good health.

CDR3: CASEPGGPVYGYTF. DNA for the CDR3: TGTGCCAGTGAACCAGGGGGCCCCGTCTATGGCTACACCTTC. The chain carries TRBV19 and TRBJ1-2; 8 positions agree with TRBD1. Unmatched junction bases numbered 9, after V lost 8 bases and J lost 4 bases. Germline V CDR1 and CDR2: LNHDA, SQIVND (reference sequence). The length of the CDR3 is 14 residues.